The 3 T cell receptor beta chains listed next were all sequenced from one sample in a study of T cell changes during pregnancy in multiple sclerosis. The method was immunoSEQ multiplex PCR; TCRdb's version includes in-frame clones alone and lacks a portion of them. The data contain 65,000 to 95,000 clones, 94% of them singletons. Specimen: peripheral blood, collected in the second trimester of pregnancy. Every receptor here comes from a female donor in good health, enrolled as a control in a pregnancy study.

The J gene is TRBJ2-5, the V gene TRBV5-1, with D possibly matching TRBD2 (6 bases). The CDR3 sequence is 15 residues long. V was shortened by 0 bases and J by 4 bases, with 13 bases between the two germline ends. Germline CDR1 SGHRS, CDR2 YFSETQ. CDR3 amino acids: CASSLGGGILETQYF. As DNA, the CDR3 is TGCGCCAGCAGCTTGGGTGGCGGGATCTTAGAGACCCAGTACTTC. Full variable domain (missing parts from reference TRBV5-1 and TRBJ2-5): KAGVTQTPRYLIKTRGQQVTLSCSPISGHRSVSWYQQTPGQGLQFLFEYFSETQRNKGNFPGRFSGRQFSNSRSEMNVSTLELGDSALYLCASSLGGGILETQYFGPGTRLLVL.

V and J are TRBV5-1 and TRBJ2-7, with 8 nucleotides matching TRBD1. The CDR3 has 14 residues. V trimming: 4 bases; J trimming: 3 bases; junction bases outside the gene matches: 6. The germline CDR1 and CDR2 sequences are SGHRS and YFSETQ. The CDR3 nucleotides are TGCGCCAGCAGCCCGGGACAGGCCTACTACGAGCAGTACTTC. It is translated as CASSPGQAYYEQYF.

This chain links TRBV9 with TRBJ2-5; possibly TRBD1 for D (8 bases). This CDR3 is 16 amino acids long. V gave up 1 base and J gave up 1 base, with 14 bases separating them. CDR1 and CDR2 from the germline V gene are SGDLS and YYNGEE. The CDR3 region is CASSVSGTGAQETQYF. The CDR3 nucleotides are TGTGCCAGCAGCGTAAGCGGGACAGGCGCCCAAGAGACCCAGTACTTC.